This T cell receptor beta chain was identified in a study of human T cells and chemical hapten exposure. TCRdb re-analysed the RACE reads in MiXCR, keeping a single row per CDR3 protein. This table holds some 71,000 distinct CDR3 sequences, about 9.4% found once. The time point: patch test 2, 6 weeks after DPC sensitization. As to treatment: therapeutic diphenylcyclopropenone sensitization with weekly scalp DPC. This clonotype was observed many times. Sample: whole blood, taken in connection with sensitization to the hapten diphenylcyclopropenone (DPC). This TCR was recovered from a woman aged 45-65 years with alopecia areata. Some clones in this sample may be carry-over from other donors' samples.

The DNA of the CDR3 is TGTGCCAGCAGCGTAGGTAGCGGGGGTACAGATACGCAGTATTTT. It specifies CASSVGSGGTDTQYF. This chain links TRBV9 with TRBJ2-3, with TRBD2 identical over 9 bases. J was trimmed by 3 bases and V by 0 bases; bases with no gene match: 2. CDR3 size: 15 residues. CDR1 SGDLS and CDR2 YYNGEE come from the germline V gene.